These 16 T cell receptor beta chains share one sample of origin, sequenced in a study of CD8 T cells in ankylosing spondylitis. These receptors lack a known antigen. A single record per CDR3 protein comes from TCRdb applying MiXCR to the 5' RACE reads. The sample comprises around 770,000 distinct CDR3 sequences, 15% to 20% of which are singletons, and about 19% rests with the top ten. Study-level results: Seemingly characteristic of ankylosing spondylitis blood was a TCR beta motif consisting of about 8 highly homologous variants.

The sequenced material came from blood, either unsorted or a sorted T cell fraction (not recorded which). The receptors come from a male donor with ankylosing spondylitis.

The chain carries TRBV12-3 or TRBV12-4 and TRBJ2-1; 15 nucleotides match TRBD2. V trimming: 5 bases; J trimming: 5 bases; junction bases outside the gene matches: 4. The CDR3 spans 16 residues. CDR3 in amino acids: CASSRTSGRGDNEQFF. CDR3 coding DNA: TGTGCCAGCAGTAGGACTAGCGGGAGGGGTGACAATGAGCAGTTCTTC.

This clonotype has just a few counts. V gene TRBV20-1 combines with J gene TRBJ1-5; D is perhaps TRBD1 (5 bases). Germline values: CDR1 DFQATT, CDR2 SNEGSKA (reference sequence). CDR3 length: 14 residues. Trimming pared 1 base from V and 7 bases from J, leaving 14 bases between. DNA of the CDR3: TGCAGTGCTAGAGGCCGGCAGGGTGGACAGCCCCAGCATTTT. Translated: CSARGRQGGQPQHF.

This clonotype showed up just a few times. The genes are TRBV7-2 and TRBJ2-7; the D gene is possibly TRBD1 (6 bases). With 5 bases removed from V and 6 bases from J, the gap between germline ends came to 20 bases. This CDR3 is built from 15 residues. Germline lookup yields CDR1 SGHTA and CDR2 FQGNSA. CDR3 protein: CASSHRQGIPLEQYF. CDR3 DNA sequence: TGTGCCAGCAGCCATCGCCAGGGGATTCCTCTCGAGCAGTACTTC.

V usage is TRBV10-3 and J usage is TRBJ2-7, with D maybe TRBD2 (6 bases). V was pared by 3 bases and J by 0 bases, with 9 bases between. The CDR3 is 14 amino acids. Germline CDR1 and CDR2: ENHRY and SYGVKD. DNA of the CDR3: TGTGCCATCAGTGACTCGGACTACTCCTACGAGCAGTACTTC. Translated: CAISDSDYSYEQYF.

There are a few counts of this clonotype. The chain employs TRBV28 and TRBJ2-7; 11 bases line up with TRBD2. With 1 base clipped from V and 2 bases from J, the junction kept 4 bases outside the gene matches. Germline values: CDR1 MDHEN, CDR2 SYDVKM. The CDR3 covers 16 residues. The CDR3 DNA sequence: TGTGCCAGCAGTTTATCGGGACTAGCGGAGCCCTACGAGCAGTACTTC. This translates into CASSLSGLAEPYEQYF.

The rearrangement joins TRBV12-3 or TRBV12-4 to TRBJ2-7; D gene ambiguous. The CDR3 consists of 14 residues. Trimming took 2 bases from V and 4 from J, leaving 12 bases between them. CDR3 sequence (DNA): TGTGCCAGCAGTTTATTTTCCAGGTCTTACGAGCAGTACTTC. Amino acids: CASSLFSRSYEQYF.

This clonotype was picked up many times. CDR3 sequence reads: CSAGLAGAQETQYF. CDR3 coding DNA: TGCAGTGCCGGACTAGCGGGGGCCCAAGAGACCCAGTACTTC. The genes are TRBV20-1 and TRBJ2-5; 13 bases agree with TRBD2. Unmatched junction bases numbered 2, after V lost 6 bases and J lost 1 base. This CDR3 contains 14 residues. Germline CDR1 DFQATT, CDR2 SNEGSKA (reference sequence).

This clonotype was observed a few times. V is TRBV5-1 and J is TRBJ2-7, with D maybe TRBD1 (5 bases). The V gene's germline CDR1 is SGHRS and CDR2 YFSETQ. The CDR3 runs 14 residues. The germline V and J ends were trimmed by 0 bases and 8 bases, with 15 bases remaining between them. The CDR3 sequence is CASSLGGSTTKQYF. The CDR3 nucleotides read TGCGCCAGCAGCTTGGGGGGCAGTACTACGAAGCAGTACTTC.

In this sample, this clonotype turned up a few times. The chain recombines TRBV20-1 with TRBJ2-7; 8 bases agree with TRBD1. Germline CDR1 DFQATT, CDR2 SNEGSKA (reference sequence). CDR3 length equals 14 residues. The V segment lost 4 bases and the J segment 5 bases; nucleotides outside the gene matches: 10. CDR3 nucleotide sequence: TGCAGTGCTACACTAGGACAGGGTTCCCACGAGCAGTACTTC. This gives the protein CSATLGQGSHEQYF.

The chain links TRBV11-3 to TRBJ2-1; D is uncertain. Germline V lookup: CDR1 SGHNT, CDR2 YENEEA. CDR3 length: 15 amino acids. V shed 4 bases and J shed 0 bases, with 10 bases lying between them. In DNA form, the CDR3 reads TGTGCCAGCAGCTCCCACCGTAGCTCCTACAATGAGCAGTTCTTC. It is translated as CASSSHRSSYNEQFF.

This clonotype has a handful of counts. The chain links TRBV4-1 to TRBJ1-1, with a tentative D call TRBD1 (5 bases). Germline V gene lookup returns CDR1 MGHRA and CDR2 YSYEKL. The CDR3 is 16 amino acids. V lost 1 base and J 0 bases, leaving 12 bases between the germline ends. The CDR3 coding sequence is TGCGCCAGCAGCCAAGCAGGGCAGAGTATGAACACTGAAGCTTTCTTT. Its protein product is CASSQAGQSMNTEAFF.

There are a few counts of this clonotype. The V gene is TRBV9, the J gene TRBJ2-3; TRBD2 might be the D (6 bases). V shed 0 bases and J shed 1 base, with 9 bases lying between them. This CDR3 spans 15 amino acids. Germline V gene lookup returns CDR1 SGDLS and CDR2 YYNGEE. CDR3 region: CASSVELARTDTQYF. DNA of the CDR3: TGTGCCAGCAGCGTAGAACTAGCCCGCACAGATACGCAGTATTTT.

This chain's CDR3 is CASSQVPDTDTQYF. CDR3 sequence (DNA): TGTGCCAGCAGCCAAGTACCAGACACAGATACGCAGTATTTT. The chain is built from TRBV4-2 and TRBJ2-3; D is undetermined. The V and J ends lost 1 base and 2 bases respectively, with 7 bases between them. From germline, CDR1 is LGHNA and CDR2 YNFKEQ. The CDR3 extends over 14 amino acids.

This chain connects TRBV6-1 to TRBJ1-4; D uncertain. This CDR3 comprises 15 residues. Trimming took off 5 bases at V and 6 bases at J, with 16 bases between the two ends. CDR1 is MNHNS and CDR2 is SASEGT in the germline V gene. The chain's CDR3 is CASSISGGRDEKLFF. The CDR3 coding sequence is TGTGCCAGCAGTATATCCGGAGGGCGGGATGAAAAACTGTTTTTT.

This clonotype turned up a few times. The V and J genes are TRBV7-2 and TRBJ2-1; no clear D. CDR1 is SGHTA and CDR2 is FQGNSA in the germline V gene. The CDR3 length is 12 residues. V lost 1 base and J lost 6, with 4 bases in between. CDR3 loop: CASSLDSNEQFF. CDR3 coding DNA: TGTGCCAGCAGCTTAGACAGCAATGAGCAGTTCTTC.

In its sample, this clonotype was seen a few times. The chain carries TRBV5-1 and TRBJ2-7; 11 positions agree with TRBD1. This CDR3 contains 16 residues. Per the germline V gene, CDR1 is SGHRS and CDR2 is YFSETQ. Germline trimming cut 3 bases from V and 4 bases from J; bases unmatched to any gene: 9. As DNA, the CDR3 is TGCGCCAGCAGCTACACACCGGGACAGGGGGATTACGAGCAGTACTTC. It encodes CASSYTPGQGDYEQYF.